The 22 T cell receptor beta chains in this list originate from one sample, sequenced in a study of shared clonotypes between healthy human individuals. Measured with immunoSEQ multiplex PCR; TCRdb has only the in-frame clones, and not every one. The data show 500,000 to 650,000 clones, with around 81% seen just once and about 12% held by the top ten. Material for sequencing was PBMCs. Receptors originate from a woman aged 35 to 49 in good health. Some clones in this sample may be carry-over from other donors' samples.

J is TRBJ2-3 and V is TRBV9; no firm D call. Germline V CDR1 and CDR2: SGDLS, YYNGEE. Trimming stripped 0 bases from V and 5 bases from J, with 13 bases between. CDR3 size: 15 residues. The CDR3 region has the DNA TGTGCCAGCAGCGTAGGTGGGATCCTCGGAGATACGCAGTATTTT. It specifies CASSVGGILGDTQYF.

The DNA for the CDR3 is TGCGCCAGCAGCTTGTTGGGGCAGGACTATGGCTACACCTTC. The encoded protein is CASSLLGQDYGYTF. The chain recombines TRBV5-1 with TRBJ1-2; TRBD1 is a possible D gene (5 bases). V shed 1 base and J shed 3 bases, with 10 bases lying between them. The CDR3 is 14 residues long. Germline loops: CDR1 SGHRS, CDR2 YFSETQ.

As regards this clone: One end of the junction fails to match germline, which may point to a read error. Additional DNA sequences in this sample encode the identical CDR3. The genes are TRBV6-6 and TRBJ2-3, with TRBD2 as a possible D gene (6 bases). CDR1 is MNHNY, CDR2 SVGAGI, per germline (reference sequence). The CDR3 runs to 15 residues. The CDR3 here is CASRDAAGSTDTQYF. In nucleotides, the CDR3 is TGTGCCAGCAGAGATGCAGCGGGTAGCACAGATACGCAGTACTTT.

V gene TRBV7-2 combines with J gene TRBJ1-1; no reliable D call. Per germline, CDR1 SGHTA and CDR2 FQGNSA. V lost 0 bases to trimming and J lost 4 bases, with 9 bases between them. This CDR3 comprises 14 residues. CDR3 sequence: CASSLAMSRTEAFF. CDR3 bases: TGTGCCAGCAGCTTAGCTATGTCGCGCACTGAAGCTTTCTTT.

The chain uses TRBV7-9 and TRBJ1-2; 8 nucleotides align to TRBD1. Germline CDR1 SEHNR, CDR2 FQNEAQ (reference sequence). The CDR3 is 12 amino acids. Trimming cost V 5 bases and J 12 bases; bases outside gene matches: 8. This CDR3 reads CASSPGDRGHTF. As DNA, the CDR3 is TGTGCCAGCAGCCCTGGCGACAGGGGACACACCTTC.

The rearrangement joins TRBV9 to TRBJ1-1; D perhaps matches TRBD1 (5 bases). Germline V lookup: CDR1 SGDLS, CDR2 YYNGEE. V lost 7 bases and J lost 6, with 16 bases in between. CDR3 size: 13 residues. The CDR3 coding sequence is TGTGCCAGCTCTCCCAGGGAAAGGTCTGAAGCTTTCTTT. Protein sequence: CASSPRERSEAFF.

This chain connects TRBV5-4 to TRBJ2-1, with D perhaps matching TRBD1 or TRBD2 (5 bases each). The CDR3 is made up of 12 amino acids. Germline V CDR1 and CDR2: SGHNT, YYREEE (reference sequence). V lost 5 bases and J lost 7, with 10 bases in between. CDR3 loop: CASSTGLNEQFF. For the CDR3, the DNA is TGTGCCAGCAGTACAGGACTGAATGAGCAGTTCTTC.

A single count supports this clone. CDR3 sequence: CASSRTGTDSREQYF. The CDR3 DNA reads TGTGCCAGCAGCCGCACCGGGACAGACTCTAGAGAGCAGTACTTC. The rearrangement uses TRBV4-2 and TRBJ2-7; 7 bases align to TRBD1. This CDR3 has 15 amino acids. Per germline, CDR1 LGHNA and CDR2 YNFKEQ. V was clipped by 4 bases and J by 7 bases; unmatched bases: 13.

V is TRBV15 and J is TRBJ2-2; TRBD1 agrees at 7 bases. The CDR3 totals 16 residues. Germline CDR1 reads LNHNV; CDR2 reads YYDKDF (reference sequence). Unmatched junction bases numbered 7, after V lost 4 bases and J lost 2 bases. The CDR3 protein is CATSTRTGVNTGELFF. The CDR3 nucleotides read TGTGCCACCAGCACCAGGACAGGAGTTAACACCGGGGAGCTGTTTTTT.

This CDR3 is CASSPAGRTEAFF. CDR3 DNA sequence: TGTGCCAGCAGCCCGGCAGGGCGCACTGAAGCTTTCTTT. The genes are TRBV6-1 and TRBJ1-1; tentatively, D is TRBD1 (5 bases). CDR1 and CDR2 (germline): MNHNS, SASEGT. V gave up 6 bases and J gave up 4 bases, with 12 bases separating them. This CDR3 spans 13 amino acids.

This clone was recorded at least ten times. The chain links TRBV6-6 to TRBJ1-3, with D unclear. The ends were cut back, 4 bases at V and 0 bases at J, with 10 bases in the middle. Germline values: CDR1 MNHNY, CDR2 SVGAGI (reference sequence). The CDR3 is made up of 15 amino acids. This chain's CDR3 is CASSSLDGSGNTIYF. As DNA, the CDR3 is TGTGCCAGCAGTTCGTTGGACGGCTCTGGAAACACCATATATTTT.

The rearrangement joins TRBV7-9 to TRBJ2-7, with D hard to call. The V and J ends lost 4 bases and 7 bases respectively, with 14 bases between them. The germline CDR1 and CDR2 sequences are SEHNR and FQNEAQ (reference sequence). The CDR3 consists of 13 residues. DNA of the CDR3: TGTGCCAGCAGCTCAACCACCGGATGGGAGCAGTACTTC. Its protein product is CASSSTTGWEQYF.

The rearrangement joins TRBV18 to TRBJ2-7; no clear D gene. This CDR3 is built from 14 residues. V lost 2 bases and J 1 base, leaving 9 bases between the germline ends. CDR1 KGHSH and CDR2 LQKENI come from the germline V gene. Here the CDR3 reads CASSPSSSSYEQYF. In DNA, the CDR3 is TGTGCCAGCTCACCATCGAGCTCATCCTACGAGCAGTACTTC.

The chain links TRBV6-4 to TRBJ2-6; 7 nucleotides agree with TRBD2. The V and J ends lost 2 bases and 0 bases, in that order; junction bases with no gene match: 7. The CDR3 is 18 amino acids. CDR1 MRHNA and CDR2 SNTAGT come from the germline V gene. CDR3 loop: CASSDGREGSSGANVLTF. The CDR3 DNA follows: TGTGCCAGCAGTGACGGGAGGGAAGGGAGCTCTGGGGCCAACGTCCTGACTTTC.

CDR3 nucleotide sequence: TGTGCCAGCAGCTTACTTCGAGAGACCCAGTACTTC. Translated, it gives CASSLLRETQYF. The V and J genes are TRBV7-2 and TRBJ2-5; no firm D call. Trimming shortened V by 2 bases and J by 4 bases, and 5 bases separated the two germline ends. The CDR3 runs to 12 residues. The germline V gene encodes CDR1 SGHTA and CDR2 FQGNSA. Filled out from reference TRBV7-2 and TRBJ2-5, the complete variable domain reads GAGVSQSPSNKVTEKGKDVELRCDPISGHTALYWYRQSLGQGLEFLIYFQGNSAPDKSGLPSDRFSAERTGGSVSTLTIQRTQQEDSAVYLCASSLLRETQYFGPGTRLLVL.

This chain connects TRBV6-5 to TRBJ1-5; TRBD1 matches at 8 bases. Looked up from germline, CDR1 is MNHEY and CDR2 is SVGAGI. V dropped 6 bases and J dropped 6; count of bases not matched to a gene: 4. This CDR3 has 13 amino acids. The CDR3 sequence: CASSRTGGQPQHF. Here the CDR3 DNA reads TGTGCCAGCAGCCGAACAGGGGGTCAGCCCCAGCATTTT.

The V and J genes are TRBV4-2 and TRBJ2-5, with a possible D match to TRBD2 (6 bases). Germline V lookup: CDR1 LGHNA, CDR2 YNFKEQ. CDR3 length equals 14 residues. V was clipped by 1 base and J by 4 bases, with 10 bases between them. DNA of the CDR3: TGTGCCAGCAGCCAAGTACGGGGAGGAGAGACCCAGTACTTC. Protein: CASSQVRGGETQYF.

The chain recombines TRBV7-3 with TRBJ2-1; D unclear. V dropped 0 bases and J dropped 9 bases, with 15 bases sitting between them. Germline V gene data show CDR1 as SGHTA and CDR2 as FQGTGA. The CDR3 has 15 residues. DNA for the CDR3: TGTGCCAGCAGCTTAACTGGCCTAGGTCGCGGTGAGCAGTTCTTC. Translating it yields CASSLTGLGRGEQFF.

The J gene is TRBJ2-7, the V gene TRBV7-8; D could derive from TRBD1 or TRBD2 (5 bases each). From germline, CDR1 is SGHVS and CDR2 FQNEAQ. The CDR3 loop spans 15 amino acids. Trimming removed 0 bases at V and 2 bases at J, with 11 bases between. The CDR3 DNA reads as TGTGCCAGCAGCTTAGCGACGGGACCCGCCTACGAGCAGTACTTC. Amino acid sequence: CASSLATGPAYEQYF.

This chain uses TRBV7-9 with TRBJ1-1; D not certain. Trimming cost V 2 bases and J 0 bases, with 7 bases left between them. The germline V gene has CDR1 SEHNR and CDR2 FQNEAQ (reference sequence). The CDR3 is made up of 14 amino acids. CDR3 residues: CASSLYGLNTEAFF. The CDR3 DNA reads TGTGCCAGCAGCTTATATGGTCTGAACACTGAAGCTTTCTTT.

The chain employs TRBV7-2 and TRBJ2-5; TRBD2 matches at 8 bases. The DNA end lines up better with TRBJ2-7; the J call may be wrong. The V gene's germline CDR1 is SGHTA and CDR2 FQGNSA. This CDR3 is 16 amino acids long. CDR3 sequence (DNA): TGTGCCAGCAGCCCCCGGGGGGGCGGGAGGACCTACGAGCAGTACTTC. It yields the protein CASSPRGGGRTYEQYF.

This chain joins TRBV29-1 and TRBJ2-1; 13 nucleotides align to TRBD2. CDR3 length equals 14 residues. V was clipped by 6 bases and J by 9 bases; unmatched bases: 8. CDR1 and CDR2 (germline): SQVTM, ANQGSEA. The CDR3 is CSVPGLAGVSEQFF. The CDR3 DNA is TGCAGCGTACCCGGACTAGCGGGAGTTTCTGAGCAGTTCTTC.